Presented here are 16 T cell receptor beta chains from one specimen sequenced in a study of shared clonotypes between healthy human individuals (dated by TCRdb to the early 2020s). For the CD8 naive samples, CD45RO-negative cells were positively selected for CCR7, yielding a CD45RA+CCR7+ population from which TemRA cells were excluded. Library prep was done by the immunoSEQ multiplex PCR assay. In its TCRdb copy, this immuneACCESS table keeps in-frame sequences only and misses some clones. Where compared with another copy, unresolved V genes explain less than half of these, and the others have no known cause. The sample profile shows some 2,000,000 clones; roughly 94% of them were found once. About 1.1% of the sample is held by the ten biggest clonotypes. Sequenced input: naive CD8+ T cells sorted from blood. Read against the paper, the sample's cell subset or site label means: CD45RA+CCR7+. The source is a man between 18 and 29 years old in good health.

The V call is TRBV10-1, the J call TRBJ2-5, with D perhaps TRBD1 (6 bases). Germline V CDR1 and CDR2: WNHNN, SYGVQD (reference sequence). Deletions cut 6 bases from V and 3 bases from J, with 17 bases between. This CDR3 region has 15 residues. CDR3 coding DNA: TGCGCCAGCAGGGGCTATAAACAGGGAAAAGAGACCCAGTACTTC. Translated, it gives CASRGYKQGKETQYF.

This clone was counted once. The chain joins TRBV4-1 to TRBJ2-1; D not resolved. The V gene's germline CDR1 is MGHRA and CDR2 YSYEKL. This CDR3 spans 14 amino acids. The V gene lost 0 bases and the J gene lost 6 bases, with 9 bases spanning the gap. CDR3 bases: TGCGCCAGCAGCCAAGAGGAATACGGCAATGAGCAGTTCTTC. The encoded protein is CASSQEEYGNEQFF.

For this clone: The same CDR3 is also encoded by other DNA sequences in this sample. The chain carries TRBV19 and TRBJ2-7; 10 nucleotides align to TRBD2. The V gene end was trimmed by 3 bases and the J gene end by 1 base; junction bases not matched to a gene: 3. CDR3 size: 15 residues. The germline CDR1 and CDR2 sequences are LNHDA and SQIVND (reference sequence). The chain's CDR3 is CASSMLAGESYEQYF. The DNA for the CDR3 is TGTGCCAGTAGTATGCTAGCGGGGGAGTCCTACGAGCAGTACTTC. Full variable domain (outside the CDR3, taken from reference TRBV19 and TRBJ2-7): DGGITQSPKYLFRKEGQNVTLSCEQNLNHDAMYWYRQDPGQGLRLIYYSQIVNDFQKGDIAEGYSVSREKKESFPLTVTSAQKNPTAFYLCASSMLAGESYEQYFGPGTRLTVT.

The V and J genes are TRBV5-1 and TRBJ2-2; D may be TRBD2 (6 bases). Looked up from germline, CDR1 is SGHRS and CDR2 is YFSETQ. The ends were cut back, 3 bases at V and 3 bases at J, with 18 bases in the middle. The CDR3 contains 17 residues. This CDR3 reads CASSSPGREMDTGELFF. The CDR3 DNA sequence: TGCGCCAGCAGCTCCCCGGGACGGGAGATGGACACCGGGGAGCTGTTTTTT.

This chain links TRBV5-1 with TRBJ2-1, with 9 positions matching TRBD2. Trimming removed 0 bases from V and 2 bases from J; junction bases left unmatched: 3. Germline V gives CDR1 SGHRS, CDR2 YFSETQ. The CDR3 is 16 amino acids. The CDR3 nucleotides read TGCGCCAGCAGCTTGGGGACTAGCGCCACCTACAATGAGCAGTTCTTC. Residues: CASSLGTSATYNEQFF.

The CDR3 DNA is TGCGCCAGCAAGTCAGGGCAAGAGGGCGAGCAGTACTTC. Translating it yields CASKSGQEGEQYF. The rearrangement links TRBV10-2 to TRBJ2-7; D is perhaps TRBD1 or TRBD2 (5 bases each). With 7 bases removed from V and 6 bases from J, the gap between germline ends came to 16 bases. The CDR3 covers 13 residues. Per germline, CDR1 WSHSY and CDR2 SAAADI.

The chain couples TRBV2 to TRBJ2-3, with D possibly called TRBD1 or TRBD2 (7 bases each). Germline CDR1 reads SNHLY; CDR2 reads FYNNEI. The V and J ends lost 3 bases and 3 bases respectively, with 16 bases between them. This CDR3 comprises 16 residues. Written as DNA, the CDR3 is TGTGCCAGCAGTGATTATTTGCAGGGGGGGACAGATACGCAGTATTTT. This gives the protein CASSDYLQGGTDTQYF.

The rearrangement links TRBV27 to TRBJ2-7; tentatively, D is TRBD1 or TRBD2 (5 bases each). CDR1 is MNHEY, CDR2 SMNVEV, per germline (reference sequence). With 2 bases removed from V and 3 bases from J, the gap between germline ends came to 14 bases. The CDR3 has 15 residues. CDR3 DNA sequence: TGTGCCAGCAGTTTAGCAGGGACCCGACTCTACGAGCAGTACTTC. Encoded protein: CASSLAGTRLYEQYF.

Turning to this clone: In the same sample, other DNA sequences code for this CDR3. The chain recombines TRBV27 with TRBJ2-7; maybe TRBD2 (5 bases). Germline V gene sequence: CDR1 MNHEY, CDR2 SMNVEV (reference sequence). V lost 3 bases and J lost 2, with 11 bases in between. This CDR3 is 14 amino acids long. CDR3 sequence reads: CASSFRGFPYEQYF. The CDR3 region has the DNA TGTGCCAGCAGTTTCCGGGGATTCCCCTACGAGCAGTACTTC.

As concerns this clone: The same CDR3 also results from other DNA sequences found in this sample. V gene TRBV6-5 combines with J gene TRBJ1-4; D gene uncertain. The length of the CDR3 is 11 residues. Germline assignment: CDR1 MNHEY and CDR2 SVGAGI. The V end lost 5 bases, the J end lost 5 bases, and 3 bases lay between the germline ends. The CDR3 protein is CASSANEKLFF. In DNA, the CDR3 is TGTGCCAGCAGTGCAAATGAAAAACTGTTTTTT.

The chain has TRBV11-2 and TRBJ1-2; the D gene is possibly TRBD1 (5 bases). The CDR3 has 15 amino acids. Trimming cost V 1 base and J 4 bases, with 13 bases left between them. CDR1 SGHAT and CDR2 FQNNGV come from the germline V gene. The CDR3 DNA sequence: TGTGCCAGCAGCTTAGTCAGGGCGCCACTCTATGGCTACACCTTC. This encodes CASSLVRAPLYGYTF.

This chain joins TRBV6-5 and TRBJ2-5; D unresolved. The V and J ends lost 0 bases and 8 bases respectively, with 7 bases between them. This CDR3 has 12 residues. From germline, CDR1 is MNHEY and CDR2 SVGAGI. CDR3 in amino acids: CASSYSGDTQYF. CDR3 coding DNA: TGTGCCAGCAGTTACTCGGGTGACACCCAGTACTTC.

Concerning this clone: In the same sample, other DNA sequences code for this CDR3. The rearrangement joins TRBV5-6 to TRBJ1-5; 7 nucleotides match TRBD1. The CDR3 is made up of 16 amino acids. From germline, CDR1 is SGHDT and CDR2 YYEEEE. V dropped 3 bases and J dropped 3; count of bases not matched to a gene: 9. The CDR3 nucleotides read TGTGCCAGCAGCTCCGGTGGAGGGGGCCTCAATCAGCCCCAGCATTTT. It encodes CASSSGGGGLNQPQHF.

The chain combines TRBV12-5 with TRBJ1-2, with D uncertain. Germline V gene data show CDR1 as LGHNT and CDR2 as FRNRAP. CDR3 length: 11 amino acids. The ends were cut back, 6 bases at V and 8 bases at J, with 10 bases in the middle. The CDR3 sequence: CASGTPSGYTF. For the CDR3, the DNA is TGTGCTAGTGGCACCCCCTCCGGCTACACCTTC. The full variable domain, with the rest looked up from reference TRBV12-5 and TRBJ1-2, is DARVTQTPRHKVTEMGQEVTMRCQPILGHNTVFWYRQTMMQGLELLAYFRNRAPLDDSGMPKDRFSAEMPDATLATLKIQPSEPRDSAVYFCASGTPSGYTFGSGTRLTVV.

J is TRBJ1-1 and V is TRBV25-1; TRBD1 agrees at 10 bases. Looked up from germline, CDR1 is MGHDK and CDR2 is SYGVNS. This CDR3 region has 14 residues. Unmatched junction bases numbered 6, after V lost 6 bases and J lost 5 bases. CDR3 bases: TGTGCCAGCAGCGCCGGGACAGGGGTTACTGAAGCTTTCTTT. This sequence encodes CASSAGTGVTEAFF.

The chain combines TRBV30 with TRBJ1-2; no clear D. The germline V gene has CDR1 GTSNPN and CDR2 SVGIG (reference sequence). The CDR3 runs to 14 residues. Trimming removed 0 bases from V and 6 bases from J, with 14 bases in between. The CDR3 sequence: CAWSVGSLRDGYTF. In DNA, the CDR3 is TGTGCCTGGAGTGTAGGCAGCCTGCGGGATGGCTACACCTTC.